This T cell receptor (beta chain) was identified in a study of blood T cells in healthy people across ages. Study-level information: Template switching picked up about one barcoded beta molecule for each two T cells.

CDR3 size: 16 residues. The V and J ends lost 1 base and 0 bases respectively, with 12 bases between them. The germline CDR1 and CDR2 sequences are SGHAT and FQNNGV. Concerning this clonotype: Its antigen is unknown.

Drawing of peripheral blood yielded roughly 9.3 milliliters from each donor. Primers used in a second PCR of about 6 to 11 cycles were a sample-barcoded 5' primer and a J-beta primer mix. The template-switch adaptor was a 5' adaptor with 12 random nucleotides. It tagged each cDNA molecule. TCRdb re-called the 5' RACE reads through MiXCR, storing one row per CDR3 protein. The sample carries over 1,300,000 distinct CDR3 sequences, roughly 64% recorded once. Overall study results and limits: Older individuals had lower TCR beta diversity per million T cells (the decline was roughly linear).

This sequence originates from a man between 18 and 35 years old in good health. The source material was blood. The V and J genes are TRBV11-2 and TRBJ2-5; D is possibly TRBD1 (6 bases). The CDR3 DNA follows: TGTGCCAGCAGCTTAGCAGGACAGAAGTACCAAGAGACCCAGTACTTC. Its translation: CASSLAGQKYQETQYF.